Listed below are T cell receptor beta chains from one sample, sequenced in a study of T cell responses to AZD1222 COVID-19 vaccine. Method: immunoSEQ multiplex PCR; TCRdb's copy keeps in-frame clones and lacks some. The repertoire holds 160,000 or so clones, with approximately 89% as singletons. Source: peripheral blood, taken on day 0 of AZD1222 vaccination. The receptor set was obtained from an adult in good health. CDR3s include the opening cysteine and the closing phenylalanine or tryptophan. A D gene is named only where the DNA matches it firmly. The size of a clone is reported for some rows only, either as once, few or many, or as a class for expanded clones.

cdr3_length j_call clone_size d_call v_call cdr3_aa cdr3_nt
14 TRBJ1-6 NA TRBD1 TRBV7-6 CASSFRQGYTPLHF TGTGCCAGCTCTTTCAGACAGGGGTATACACCCCTCCACTTT
16 TRBJ2-4 NA TRBD2 TRBV5-4 CASSPRLAGDENIQYF TGTGCCAGCAGCCCAAGACTAGCGGGAGATGAAAACATTCAGTACTTC
13 TRBJ2-3 NA TRBD1 TRBV28 CASGQGGRDTQYF TGTGCCAGCGGACAGGGGGGGAGAGATACGCAGTATTTT
13 TRBJ2-2 NA NA TRBV7-2 CASSLIKGGELFF TGTGCCAGCAGCCTAATCAAGGGCGGGGAGCTGTTTTTT
14 TRBJ1-3 NA NA TRBV7-9 CASSRTLSGNTIYF TGTGCCAGCAGCCGGACCCTTTCTGGAAACACCATATATTTT
16 TRBJ2-3 NA TRBD2 TRBV9 CASSPRLAGAGDTQYF TGTGCCAGCAGCCCCCGGTTAGCGGGGGCGGGGGATACGCAGTATTTT
14 TRBJ2-1 NA TRBD2 TRBV4-1 CASSQVGRANEQFF TGCGCCAGCAGCCAAGTTGGGAGGGCCAATGAGCAGTTCTTC
13 TRBJ1-3 NA TRBD1 TRBV6-5 CATRDSSGNTIYF TGTGCCACGCGGGACAGCTCTGGAAACACCATATATTTT
14 TRBJ2-1 NA TRBD2 TRBV29-1 CSAATSGIYNEQFF TGCAGCGCCGCGACTAGCGGGATCTACAATGAGCAGTTCTTC
17 TRBJ1-5 NA NA TRBV28 CASSLSGTPRPNQPQHF TGTGCCAGCAGTTTGAGTGGCACCCCCAGGCCCAATCAGCCCCAGCATTTT
18 TRBJ2-2 once TRBD2 TRBV2 CASSESGLGTSNTGELFF TGTGCCAGCAGTGAATCAGGGTTGGGGACTAGCAACACCGGGGAGCTGTTTTTT
13 TRBJ1-1 NA NA TRBV5-1 CASSFGLNTEAFF TGCGCCAGCAGCTTTGGTCTGAACACTGAAGCTTTCTTT
13 TRBJ2-7 NA NA TRBV28 CASSRGTDYEQYF TGTGCCAGCAGCCGCGGGACAGATTACGAGCAGTACTTC
15 TRBJ2-4 NA NA TRBV7-8 CASSLREGAKNIQYF TGTGCCAGCAGCTTACGCGAGGGTGCCAAAAACATTCAGTACTTC
13 TRBJ2-1 once NA TRBV6-2/TRBV6-3 CASSYTPRKSNFF TGTGCCAGCAGTTACACCCCTAGGAAGAGCAATTTCTTC
16 TRBJ2-3 NA TRBD1 TRBV4-1 CASSQDGTGAADTQYF TGCGCCAGCAGCCAAGACGGGACAGGTGCGGCAGATACGCAGTATTTT
15 TRBJ1-6 NA NA TRBV4-1 CASSQVQALFSPLHF TGCGCCAGCAGCCAAGTTCAGGCCCTTTTTTCACCCCTCCACTTT
16 TRBJ1-1 NA TRBD1 TRBV7-3 CASSPLDRGANTEAFF TGTGCCAGCAGCCCCTTGGACAGGGGTGCGAACACTGAAGCTTTCTTT
14 TRBJ1-4 NA NA TRBV5-1 CASSQGRRVEKLFF TGCGCCAGCAGCCAGGGGAGACGGGTTGAAAAACTGTTTTTT
14 TRBJ2-7 NA TRBD1 TRBV18 CASSPGTGGIEQYF TGTGCCAGCTCCCCGGGGACAGGGGGCATCGAGCAGTACTTC
11 TRBJ2-3 NA TRBD1 TRBV12-3/TRBV12-4 CASSQEGQGDF TGTGCCAGCAGCCAGGAAGGACAGGGCGATTTT
13 TRBJ2-1 NA NA TRBV25-1 CASNTGTGNEQFF TGTGCCAGCAATACCGGGACCGGCAATGAGCAGTTCTTC
15 TRBJ1-2 once TRBD1 TRBV2 CATLRGPGQNYGYTF TGTGCCACCCTGAGAGGACCGGGACAGAACTATGGCTACACCTTC
16 TRBJ2-3 NA NA TRBV11-2 CASSFSGRIRTDTQYF TGTGCCAGCAGCTTCAGTGGGCGCATCCGCACAGATACGCAGTATTTT
18 TRBJ1-1 NA TRBD1 TRBV27 CASSLSPSGTGVDTEAFF TGTGCCAGCAGTTTATCCCCTAGCGGGACAGGGGTCGACACTGAAGCTTTCTTT
15 TRBJ2-1 NA TRBD2 TRBV4-2 CASSLGTSGRNEQFF TGTGCCAGCAGCCTTGGGACTAGCGGGAGGAATGAGCAGTTCTTC
15 TRBJ1-3 NA TRBD1 TRBV2 CASRRGQAPGNTIYF TGTGCCAGCAGGAGGGGACAGGCCCCTGGAAACACCATATATTTT
15 TRBJ2-7 NA NA TRBV28 CASSFDRLSSYEQYF TGTGCCAGCAGTTTCGACAGGCTGAGCTCCTACGAGCAGTACTTC
12 TRBJ2-3 NA NA TRBV10-3 CAISSSRYTQYF TGTGCCATCTCTTCTAGCCGGTATACGCAGTATTTT
14 TRBJ1-6 few TRBD1 TRBV27 CASSQRTGDGLLHF TGTGCCAGCAGCCAGCGGACAGGGGATGGTCTCCTCCACTTT
15 TRBJ2-3 NA TRBD2 TRBV19 CASRGTSGIGDTQYF TGTGCCAGTAGGGGGACTAGCGGGATTGGAGATACGCAGTATTTT
14 TRBJ1-2 NA TRBD1 TRBV7-6 CASSPDGDRGPYTF TGTGCCAGCAGCCCAGACGGGGACAGGGGGCCCTACACCTTC
16 TRBJ2-1 NA TRBD2 TRBV7-9 CASSPKGYGGDNRQFF TGTGCCAGCAGCCCTAAGGGTTACGGGGGGGACAATCGGCAGTTCTTC
15 TRBJ2-7 NA TRBD1 TRBV9 CASSVVEQGPLEQYF TGTGCCAGCAGCGTAGTAGAACAGGGGCCTTTGGAGCAGTACTTC
15 TRBJ2-2 NA TRBD2 TRBV5-1 CASSLQAGASGELFF TGCGCCAGCAGCTTACAAGCGGGAGCGAGCGGGGAGCTGTTTTTT
15 TRBJ1-4 NA NA TRBV6-5 CASSYQGGLGEKLFF TGTGCCAGCAGTTATCAAGGCGGCCTAGGGGAAAAACTGTTTTTT
15 TRBJ1-1 once NA TRBV27 CASSLVSHSNTEAFF TGTGCCAGCAGTTTAGTCTCCCACTCGAACACTGAAGCTTTCTTT
13 TRBJ2-1 NA NA TRBV27 CASSSGTFNEQFF TGTGCCAGCAGTTCAGGGACATTTAATGAGCAGTTCTTC
13 TRBJ2-1 NA NA TRBV15 CATSRLRNNEQFF TGTGCCACCAGCAGGTTACGGAACAATGAGCAGTTCTTC
11 TRBJ1-2 NA NA TRBV20-1 CSGGSPEGYTF TGCAGTGGGGGATCTCCGGAGGGCTACACCTTC
15 TRBJ2-5 NA TRBD1 TRBV27 CASSIGTGGGGAQYF TGTGCCAGCAGTATCGGGACAGGTGGCGGCGGGGCCCAGTACTTC
15 TRBJ2-3 NA TRBD2 TRBV29-1 CSVIPTSGATDTQYF TGCAGCGTCATCCCGACTAGCGGGGCCACAGATACGCAGTATTTT
18 TRBJ1-4 NA NA TRBV4-1 CASSRNLGRGATNEKLFF TGCGCCAGCAGCCGCAATTTGGGGAGGGGTGCAACTAATGAAAAACTGTTTTTT
15 TRBJ2-6 NA NA TRBV29-1 CSAGTGASGANVLTF TGCAGCGCTGGGACGGGCGCCTCTGGGGCCAACGTCCTGACTTTC
11 TRBJ1-1 once NA TRBV20-1 CSALGRFRAFF TGCAGTGCCCTCGGCCGCTTCCGAGCTTTCTTT
16 TRBJ2-7 NA TRBD1 TRBV2 CASTTGQGLFSYEQYF TGTGCCAGCACCACGGGACAGGGGCTCTTCTCCTACGAGCAGTACTTC
15 TRBJ1-2 few TRBD1 TRBV9 CASSLLGDSNYGYTF TGTGCCAGCAGCTTACTTGGGGACAGTAACTATGGCTACACCTTC
14 TRBJ1-5 NA NA TRBV2 CASRTDYSNQPQHF TGTGCCAGCAGGACGGACTATAGCAATCAGCCCCAGCATTTT
19 TRBJ2-1 NA TRBD2 TRBV11-3 CASSPSGASGSVSYNEQFF TGTGCCAGCAGCCCATCGGGGGCTAGCGGGAGCGTGTCCTACAATGAGCAGTTCTTC
12 TRBJ2-7 NA NA TRBV2 CASRTTAYEQYF TGTGCCAGCAGAACAACGGCCTACGAGCAGTACTTC
16 TRBJ2-5 NA TRBD2 TRBV3-1/TRBV3-2 CASSPRTSGSRETQYF TGTGCCAGCAGCCCCCGGACTAGCGGGAGTCGTGAGACCCAGTACTTC
16 TRBJ2-6 NA TRBD2 TRBV11-2 CASNRGDKAGANVPTF TGTGCCAGCAATCGGGGGGATAAGGCTGGGGCCAACGTCCCGACTTTC
17 TRBJ1-2 NA NA TRBV10-3 CAISESAQGSLDYGYTF TGTGCCATCAGTGAAAGTGCCCAGGGGAGTTTGGACTATGGCTACACCTTC